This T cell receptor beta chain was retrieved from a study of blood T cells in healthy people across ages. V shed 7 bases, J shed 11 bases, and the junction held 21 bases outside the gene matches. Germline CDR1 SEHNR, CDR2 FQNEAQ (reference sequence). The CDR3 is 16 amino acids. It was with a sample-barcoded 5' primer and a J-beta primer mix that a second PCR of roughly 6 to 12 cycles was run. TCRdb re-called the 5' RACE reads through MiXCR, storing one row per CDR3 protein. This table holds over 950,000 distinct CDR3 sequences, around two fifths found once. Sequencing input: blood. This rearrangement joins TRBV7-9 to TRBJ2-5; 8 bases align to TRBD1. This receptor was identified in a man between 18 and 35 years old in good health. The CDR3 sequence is CASTPKDRGNYNEQYF. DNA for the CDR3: TGTGCCAGCACCCCAAAAGACAGGGGCAACTACAATGAGCAGTACTTC.